The next 21 T cell receptor beta chains were all read from a single sample in a study of stem cell transplantation in POMP-related autoinflammatory disease. The repertoire was sequenced with immunoSEQ multiplex PCR; TCRdb's copy has only in-frame clones and lacks some. The data hold more than 25,000 clones, with roughly 88% observed a single time. The material was CD4+ T cells from PBMCs, obtained before stem cell transplantation. The source of these receptors is a human donor with POMP-related autoinflammation and immune dysregulation (PRAID).

The CDR3 DNA reads as TGTGCCAGCAGCCTACAGGGGAGCTCCTACAATGAGCAGTTCTTC. Encoded protein: CASSLQGSSYNEQFF. The gene calls are TRBV7-3 and TRBJ2-1, with TRBD1 matching 7 bases. The J segment lost 0 bases and the V segment lost 5 bases, leaving 4 bases of the junction unmatched. CDR1 and CDR2 from the germline V gene are SGHTA and FQGTGA. This CDR3 is built from 15 residues.

This chain uses TRBV5-4 with TRBJ1-3; D unresolved. With 2 bases removed from V and 4 bases from J, the gap between germline ends came to 4 bases. Germline V gene sequence: CDR1 SGHNT, CDR2 YYREEE (reference sequence). The CDR3 extends over 12 amino acids. In DNA form, the CDR3 reads TGTGCCAGCAGCTTTGAGGGAAACACCATATATTTT. It translates to CASSFEGNTIYF.

This clone was seen just once. The chain links TRBV28 to TRBJ1-5; no firm D call. The ends were cut back, 5 bases at V and 0 bases at J, with 11 bases in the middle. Germline V CDR1 and CDR2: MDHEN, SYDVKM. The CDR3 covers 15 residues. CDR3 amino acids: CASSQPGLSNQPQHF. The CDR3 region has the DNA TGTGCCAGCAGTCAACCGGGCCTTAGCAATCAGCCCCAGCATTTT.

The chain joins TRBV30 to TRBJ1-3; D might be TRBD1 (6 bases). The CDR3 contains 15 residues. Looked up from germline, CDR1 is GTSNPN and CDR2 is SVGIG (reference sequence). Trimming removed 1 base from V and 1 base from J, with 11 bases in between. DNA of the CDR3: TGTGCCTGGAGTGACAGTGGGACATCTGGAAACACCATATATTTT. It translates to CAWSDSGTSGNTIYF.

The rearrangement uses TRBV4-1 and TRBJ2-2; 10 bases align to TRBD1. Germline V CDR1 and CDR2: MGHRA, YSYEKL. After removal of 1 base from V and 4 bases from J, the junction contained 6 bases not matched to a gene. The CDR3 runs 17 residues. CDR3 loop: CASSQVGTGAVTGELFF. The CDR3 DNA is TGCGCCAGCAGCCAAGTTGGGACAGGGGCGGTCACCGGGGAGCTGTTTTTT.

V gene TRBV2 combines with J gene TRBJ2-3; 11 nucleotides agree with TRBD2. J lost 1 base, V lost 8 bases, and 2 bases had no gene match. This CDR3 spans 14 amino acids. Germline V gene lookup returns CDR1 SNHLY and CDR2 FYNNEI. The CDR3 coding sequence is TGTGCCAGCGGGACTAGCGGCCGCACAGATACGCAGTATTTT. It is translated as CASGTSGRTDTQYF.

This chain uses TRBV10-3 with TRBJ2-7; 14 bases map to TRBD2. The germline V gene encodes CDR1 ENHRY and CDR2 SYGVKD. This CDR3 region has 15 residues. With V trimmed by 3 bases and J by 10 bases, 8 bases remained unmatched. The CDR3 nucleotides are TGTGCCATCAGTGATTCTCCGGGACTAGCGGGAGTTCAGTACTTC. It specifies CAISDSPGLAGVQYF.

This clone has only a few counts. This sequence joins TRBV19 and TRBJ1-5; possible D gene TRBD1, 5 bases. The CDR3 has 15 residues. V gave up 3 bases and J gave up 3 bases, with 12 bases separating them. The germline V gene has CDR1 LNHDA and CDR2 SQIVND (reference sequence). In DNA, the CDR3 is TGTGCCAGTAGTATTCAGGGAGGGCCCAATCAGCCCCAGCATTTT. It yields the protein CASSIQGGPNQPQHF.

The rearrangement joins TRBV7-2 to TRBJ1-2; D gene unclear. V lost 1 base, J lost 2 bases, and 8 bases lay in between. The CDR3 is 14 residues long. CDR1 and CDR2 (germline): SGHTA, FQGNSA. The CDR3 coding sequence is TGTGCCAGCAGCTTAGAAGACTTAAACTATGGCTACACCTTC. It specifies CASSLEDLNYGYTF.

Only one count was recorded for this clone. The rearrangement uses TRBV6-5 and TRBJ2-7; 7 bases align to TRBD1. Germline V CDR1 and CDR2: MNHEY, SVGAGI. This CDR3 contains 14 residues. Losses at the gene ends were 2 bases for V and 3 bases for J; bases not matched to a gene: 4. CDR3 residues: CASSYVTGSYEQYF. Written as DNA, the CDR3 is TGTGCCAGCAGTTACGTGACAGGGAGCTACGAGCAGTACTTC.

This rearrangement joins TRBV18 to TRBJ2-1; possibly TRBD2 for D (6 bases). The CDR3 length is 17 residues. CDR1 and CDR2 (germline): KGHSH, LQKENI. V shed 2 bases and J shed 10 bases, with 24 bases lying between them. The CDR3 spells CASSPSPSVAAPLEQFF. The CDR3 region has the DNA TGTGCCAGCTCACCAAGTCCGTCGGTAGCGGCACCCCTCGAGCAGTTCTTC.

The chain joins TRBV6-1 to TRBJ1-5, with 7 positions matching TRBD1. Germline V gene lookup returns CDR1 MNHNS and CDR2 SASEGT. The CDR3 has 16 residues. The ends lost 3 bases at V and 0 bases at J; junction bases unmatched: 5. The CDR3 spells CASSDPGQTSNQPQHF. CDR3 bases: TGTGCCAGCAGTGATCCGGGACAGACTAGCAATCAGCCCCAGCATTTT.

The chain combines TRBV14 with TRBJ2-1; 8 bases are a match to TRBD2. This CDR3 is 12 amino acids long. J gave up 14 bases and V 1 base, and 4 bases lay outside the gene matches. CDR1 is SGHDN, CDR2 FVKESK, per germline. The CDR3 sequence is CASSQAGTREFF. The CDR3 DNA reads TGTGCCAGCAGCCAAGCCGGGACTAGGGAGTTCTTC.

V is TRBV28 and J is TRBJ1-2; 8 bases fit TRBD1. V was clipped by 5 bases and J by 4 bases; unmatched bases: 9. Germline loops: CDR1 MDHEN, CDR2 SYDVKM. The CDR3 consists of 15 residues. CDR3 in DNA: TGTGCCAGCAGTCCTTCGGACAGGGAGAGCTATGGCTACACCTTC. Translated, it gives CASSPSDRESYGYTF.

The chain is built from TRBV7-3 and TRBJ2-1; D is ambiguous. The V gene's germline CDR1 is SGHTA and CDR2 FQGTGA. CDR3 length equals 13 residues. The V gene lost 5 bases and the J gene lost 7 bases, with 12 bases spanning the gap. This chain's CDR3 is CASSGRPGNEQFF. The CDR3 DNA reads TGTGCCAGCAGCGGCCGCCCCGGGAATGAGCAGTTCTTC.

The chain has TRBV2 and TRBJ2-5; 8 bases fit TRBD2. Germline values: CDR1 SNHLY, CDR2 FYNNEI. The CDR3 covers 13 residues. V was clipped by 3 bases and J by 5 bases; unmatched bases: 2. The CDR3 region has the DNA TGTGCCAGCAGTGATGGCGGGAGGGAGACCCAGTACTTC. Translated: CASSDGGRETQYF.

The genes are TRBV7-8 and TRBJ1-1, with D tentatively TRBD1 (6 bases). Germline CDR1 is SGHVS and CDR2 is FQNEAQ. V was pared by 5 bases and J by 1 base, with 8 bases between. There are 13 residues in the CDR3. CDR3 region: CASSQDRNTEAFF. The CDR3 region has the DNA TGTGCCAGCAGCCAGGACAGGAACACTGAAGCTTTCTTT.

This clone appeared a few times. J is TRBJ2-7 and V is TRBV7-9; D not resolved. The germline gives CDR1 SEHNR, CDR2 FQNEAQ (reference sequence). The CDR3 has 13 amino acids. V was cut by 5 bases and J by 1 base, with 9 bases left in between. The CDR3 region is CASSPRVSYEQYF. In nucleotides, the CDR3 is TGTGCCAGCAGCCCCCGGGTTTCCTACGAGCAGTACTTC.

The chain has TRBV9 and TRBJ2-5; D unclear. Trimming removed 0 bases at V and 5 bases at J, with 8 bases between. Germline V gene data show CDR1 as SGDLS and CDR2 as YYNGEE. The CDR3 has 13 residues. CDR3 region: CASSVGELETQYF. In nucleotides, the CDR3 is TGTGCCAGCAGCGTAGGAGAGCTCGAGACCCAGTACTTC. Full variable domain (rest looked up from reference TRBV9 and TRBJ2-5): DSGVTQTPKHLITATGQRVTLRCSPRSGDLSVYWYQQSLDQGLQFLIQYYNGEERAKGNILERFSAQQFPDLHSELNLSSLELGDSALYFCASSVGELETQYFGPGTRLLVL.

The V and J genes are TRBV12-5 and TRBJ1-1; D is perhaps TRBD1 (5 bases). The CDR3 consists of 13 residues. Trimming took off 7 bases at V and 3 bases at J, with 12 bases between the two ends. Germline V gene lookup returns CDR1 LGHNT and CDR2 FRNRAP. This CDR3 reads CASALGTDTEAFF. The CDR3 bases are TGTGCTAGTGCCCTAGGGACGGACACTGAAGCTTTCTTT.

This chain joins TRBV18 and TRBJ2-7; weak D call: TRBD1 (5 bases). Trimming shortened V by 2 bases and J by 1 base, and 6 bases separated the two germline ends. Germline CDR1 and CDR2: KGHSH and LQKENI. CDR3 length: 13 residues. The DNA of the CDR3 is TGTGCCAGCTCACCAGCAGGGTCCTACGAGCAGTACTTC. Amino acid sequence: CASSPAGSYEQYF.